This T cell receptor beta chain was identified in a study of blood T cell repertoires in COVID-19. Assay used: immunoSEQ multiplex PCR; TCRdb lists only in-frame clones, some missing. The table lists around 36,000 clones, under 90% of them singletons. The CDR3 spans 17 residues. Germline V gene lookup returns CDR1 GTSNPN and CDR2 SVGIG (reference sequence). Unmatched junction bases numbered 8, after V lost 2 bases and J lost 1 base. The source material was peripheral blood. The chain carries TRBV30 and TRBJ2-2; 9 bases are a match to TRBD1. The sequence was obtained from a man aged 45 to 65 with acute or convalescent COVID-19. The CDR3 reads CAWSSPGQGRNTGELFF. CDR3 in DNA: TGTGCCTGGAGTTCACCGGGACAGGGCAGGAACACCGGGGAGCTGTTTTTT. Using reference TRBV30 and TRBJ2-2 for the parts outside the CDR3, the full variable domain is SQTIHQWPATLVQPVGSPLSLECTVEGTSNPNLYWYRQAAGRGLQLLFYSVGIGQISSEVPQNLSASRPQDRQFILSSKKLLLSDSGFYLCAWSSPGQGRNTGELFFGEGSRLTVL.